The 3 T cell receptor beta chains presented below share a single source sample, sequenced in a study of beta chain features in type 1 diabetes. The entirety of the isolated RNA underwent reverse transcription, so expressed TCRB transcripts were sequenced. Profiling relied on immunoSEQ multiplex PCR, and the TCRdb table lists in-frame clones only, not all of them. The data show roughly 500,000 clones, about 32% seen once. The sequenced sample consisted of naive CD4+ T cells from blood. These receptors came from a man between 18 and 35 years old in good health.

This clone showed up just a few times. The sample holds other DNA sequences that translate to the same CDR3. The rearrangement joins TRBV30 to TRBJ2-7; D remains ambiguous. The CDR3 extends over 12 amino acids. Germline-derived CDR1 and CDR2 are GTSNPN and SVGIG (reference sequence). Trimming took 4 bases from V and 0 from J, leaving 7 bases between them. The CDR3 DNA is TGTGCCTGGATGGGCGGCTCCTACGAGCAGTACTTC. Its protein is CAWMGGSYEQYF.

This clone came up a few times. The gene calls are TRBV6-6 and TRBJ2-1, with TRBD1 matching over 7 bases. CDR3 length: 15 residues. Germline CDR1 is MNHNY and CDR2 is SVGAGI (reference sequence). V gave up 5 bases and J gave up 1 base; unmatched junction bases: 5. CDR3 nucleotide sequence: TGTGCCAGCAGTCCGACAGGGTCGTCCTACAATGAGCAGTTCTTC. Protein: CASSPTGSSYNEQFF.

The chain combines TRBV30 with TRBJ2-2; D is uncertain. Germline V gives CDR1 GTSNPN, CDR2 SVGIG (reference sequence). V shed 3 bases and J shed 1 base, with 12 bases lying between them. CDR3 length equals 15 residues. CDR3 nucleotide sequence: TGTGCCTGGAGAAGTAAGGGATTGAACACCGGGGAGCTGTTTTTT. Translated: CAWRSKGLNTGELFF. Complete variable domain (other parts from reference TRBV30 and TRBJ2-2): SQTIHQWPATLVQPVGSPLSLECTVEGTSNPNLYWYRQAAGRGLQLLFYSVGIGQISSEVPQNLSASRPQDRQFILSSKKLLLSDSGFYLCAWRSKGLNTGELFFGEGSRLTVL.